This T cell receptor beta chain was found in a study of PD-1 blockade in classical Hodgkin lymphoma. Sequencing used immunoSEQ multiplex PCR; TCRdb keeps in-frame clones, though not all of them. The data show roughly 45,000 clones, with roughly 70% seen just once and roughly 2.8% held by the top ten. Every patient had relapsed following autologous stem cell transplantation, and cohorts differed in brentuximab vedotin exposure. Reported best responses ranged across complete response, partial response or progressive disease. With respect to this clone: The antigen is unknown.

Germline CDR1 and CDR2: SGHTA and FQGTGA. V lost 4 bases to trimming and J lost 8 bases; unmatched junction nucleotides: 9. This CDR3 region has 15 residues. Findings of the study overall: After ASCT, patients who started nivolumab under 1 year later were excluded.

This TCR was recovered from a human donor with classical Hodgkin lymphoma. Sequenced here: peripheral blood mononuclear cells (PBMCs), sampled before the second cycle of nivolumab. J is TRBJ2-1 and V is TRBV7-3, with 9 bases matching TRBD2. This chain's CDR3 is CASSSGGLALDEQFF. The CDR3 nucleotides read TGTGCCAGCAGCTCCGGGGGACTAGCATTGGATGAGCAGTTCTTC.